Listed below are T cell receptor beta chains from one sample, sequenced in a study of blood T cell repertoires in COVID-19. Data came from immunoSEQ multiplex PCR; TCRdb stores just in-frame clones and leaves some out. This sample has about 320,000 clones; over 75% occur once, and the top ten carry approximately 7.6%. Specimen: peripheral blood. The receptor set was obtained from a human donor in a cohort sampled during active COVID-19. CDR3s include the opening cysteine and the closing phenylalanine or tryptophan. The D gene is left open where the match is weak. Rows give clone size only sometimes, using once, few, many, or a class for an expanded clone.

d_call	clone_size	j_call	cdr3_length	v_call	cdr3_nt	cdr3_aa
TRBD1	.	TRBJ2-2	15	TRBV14	TGTGCCAGCAGCCGACCGGGACAGGGGTTCGGGGAGCTGTTTTTT	CASSRPGQGFGELFF
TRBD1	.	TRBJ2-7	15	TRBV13	TGTGCCAGCAGCGACAGAGGACAGGGCCCTCGCGAGCAGTACTTC	CASSDRGQGPREQYF
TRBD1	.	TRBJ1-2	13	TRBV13	TGTGCCAGCAGTCCGACAGGGAACTATGGCTACACCTTC	CASSPTGNYGYTF
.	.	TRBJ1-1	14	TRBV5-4	TGTGCCAGCAGCCCGCCATACGGGGGCACTGAAGCTTTCTTT	CASSPPYGGTEAFF
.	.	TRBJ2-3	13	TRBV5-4	TGTGCCAGCCGAAGGGCGGGGACAGATACGCAGTATTTT	CASRRAGTDTQYF
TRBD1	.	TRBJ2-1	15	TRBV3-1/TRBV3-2	TGTGCCAGCAGCCCTGACAGGGGCCTAAACCGGGAGCAGTTCTTC	CASSPDRGLNREQFF
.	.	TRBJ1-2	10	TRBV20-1	TGCAGTGCTAGAGGTAATGGCTACACCTTC	CSARGNGYTF
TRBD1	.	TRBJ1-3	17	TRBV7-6	TGTGCCAGCAGCCACTTTCGCGGGACAGGCTCTGGAAACACCATATATTTT	CASSHFRGTGSGNTIYF
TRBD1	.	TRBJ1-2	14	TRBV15	TGTGCCACCAGCAGAGTCCGGACAGGGCCTGGCTACACCTTC	CATSRVRTGPGYTF
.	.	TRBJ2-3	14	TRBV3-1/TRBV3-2	TGTGCCAGCAGGGCACAGGGAGAAGCAGATACGCAGTATTTT	CASRAQGEADTQYF
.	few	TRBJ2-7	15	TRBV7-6	TGTGCCAGCAGCTTAACCCAGGGGAACGCCTACGAGCAGTACTTC	CASSLTQGNAYEQYF
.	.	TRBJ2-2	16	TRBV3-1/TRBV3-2	TGTGCCAGCGCGTCGACAGCTCCCAGGGGCACCGGGGAGCTGTTTTTT	CASASTAPRGTGELFF
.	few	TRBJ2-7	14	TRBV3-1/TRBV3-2	TGTGCCAGCAGCCAATTGGACTCCACGGACGAGCAGTACTTC	CASSQLDSTDEQYF
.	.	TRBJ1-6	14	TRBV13	TGTGCCAGCAGGATCAGGGATGGTTATTCACCCCTCCACTTT	CASRIRDGYSPLHF
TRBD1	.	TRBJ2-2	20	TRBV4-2	TGTGCCAGCAGCCAAGAGAGGGCAGGTAGGGGGCAGGGGCGCACCGGGGAGCTGTTTTTT	CASSQERAGRGQGRTGELFF
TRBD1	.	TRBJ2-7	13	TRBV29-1	TGCAGCGGAACCGGGACAGATTCCTACGAGCAGTACTTC	CSGTGTDSYEQYF
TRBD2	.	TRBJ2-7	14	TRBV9	TGTGCCAGCAGCCCCTCAGCGGGGAAGAGCGAGCAGTACTTC	CASSPSAGKSEQYF
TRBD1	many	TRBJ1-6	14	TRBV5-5	TGTGCCAGCAGCTCCTTAGGACAGGGTTCACCCCTCCACTTT	CASSSLGQGSPLHF
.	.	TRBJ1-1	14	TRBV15	TGTGCCACCAGCGAGACGTTCGGGGGCACTGAAGCTTTCTTT	CATSETFGGTEAFF
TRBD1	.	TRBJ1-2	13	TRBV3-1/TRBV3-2	TGTGCCAGCAGGGACAGGGGGGACTATGGCTACACCTTC	CASRDRGDYGYTF
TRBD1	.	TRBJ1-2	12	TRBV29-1	TGCAGCGTTGGACAGGGGATATTCGGCTACACCTTC	CSVGQGIFGYTF
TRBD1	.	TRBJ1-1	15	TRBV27	TGTGCCAGCAGTTCCTCGGGACAGTGGGGCACTGAAGCTTTCTTT	CASSSSGQWGTEAFF
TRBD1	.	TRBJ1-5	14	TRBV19	TGTGCCAGTAGTCTCCGGACAGGGGATCAGCCCCAGCATTTT	CASSLRTGDQPQHF
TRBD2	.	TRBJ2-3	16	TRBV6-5	TGTGCCAGCAGTTCGGACTTAGCGGGGTCCACAGATACGCAGTATTTT	CASSSDLAGSTDTQYF
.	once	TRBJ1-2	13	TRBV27	TGTGCCAGCAGCCCCAGGGTGAACTATGGCTACACCTTC	CASSPRVNYGYTF
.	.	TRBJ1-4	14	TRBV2	TGTGCCAGCGCGGAGGGGAGAGCGAATGAAAAACTGTTTTTT	CASAEGRANEKLFF
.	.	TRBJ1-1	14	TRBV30	TGTGCCTGCACACAGGGCGCGATTAACGCTGAAGCTTTCTTT	CACTQGAINAEAFF
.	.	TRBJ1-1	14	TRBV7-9	TGTGCCAGCACCAGAATCGGGGAGTGGACTGAAGCTTTCTTT	CASTRIGEWTEAFF
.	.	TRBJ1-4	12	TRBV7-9	TGTGCCAGCAGCCAAGGGGCTGAAAAACTGTTTTTT	CASSQGAEKLFF
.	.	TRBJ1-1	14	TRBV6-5	TGTGCCAGCAGTTACGGGCAAAGCAACACTGAAGCTTTCTTT	CASSYGQSNTEAFF
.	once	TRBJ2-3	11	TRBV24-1	TGTGCCACCAGTGACCCTTATACGCAGTATTTT	CATSDPYTQYF
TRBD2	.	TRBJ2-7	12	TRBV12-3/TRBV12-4	TGTGCCAGCAGCCCCGGGACTATCGAGCAGTACTTC	CASSPGTIEQYF
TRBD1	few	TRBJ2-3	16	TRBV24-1	TGTGCCACCAGTACCCGGGACAGGGGAGGCACAGATACGCAGTATTTT	CATSTRDRGGTDTQYF
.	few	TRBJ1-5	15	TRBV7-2	TGTGCCAGCAGCGCGGGGACGAGCCCCAATCAGCCCCAGCATTTT	CASSAGTSPNQPQHF
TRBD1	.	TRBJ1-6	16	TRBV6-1	TGTGCCAGCAGGGAACCGGGACAGGGTGTTGGGTCACCCCTCCACTTT	CASREPGQGVGSPLHF
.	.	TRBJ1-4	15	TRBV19	TGTGCCAGTAGTATAGAACCGGGTTTAAGAGAAAAACTGTTTTTT	CASSIEPGLREKLFF
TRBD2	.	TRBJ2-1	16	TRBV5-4	TGTGCCAGCAGCACGAGCGGGGGACCCGGGGAGAATGAGCAGTTCTTC	CASSTSGGPGENEQFF
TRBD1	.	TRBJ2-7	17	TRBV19	TGTGCCAGTAGTATAGTTTCAAAGGGGACAGCTTCCTACGAGCAGTACTTC	CASSIVSKGTASYEQYF
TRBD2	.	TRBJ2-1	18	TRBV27	TGTGCCAGCAGTCATGTCCGGACTAGCGGGGCCCTTTACAATGAGCAGTTCTTC	CASSHVRTSGALYNEQFF
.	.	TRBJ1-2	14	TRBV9	TGTGCCAGCAGCGTTGGGGGGGCCCAGCGGGGCTACACCTTC	CASSVGGAQRGYTF
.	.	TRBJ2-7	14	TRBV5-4	TGTGCCAGCAGCTTGGGCGGTCCATCCTACGAGCAGTACTTC	CASSLGGPSYEQYF
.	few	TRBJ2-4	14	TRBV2	TGTGCCAGCAGAGAAGGAGGGGCCAAAAACATTCAGTACTTC	CASREGGAKNIQYF
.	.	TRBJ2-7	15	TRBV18	TGTGCCACCGCCACCGGGGTCCTGGGCCCCTACGAGCAGTACTTC	CATATGVLGPYEQYF
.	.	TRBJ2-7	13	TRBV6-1	TGTGCCAGCAGTGAAGCGCGGGGTCACGAGCAGTACTTC	CASSEARGHEQYF
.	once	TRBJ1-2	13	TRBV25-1	TGTGCCAGCAGAGCCAGACAGGCGTATGGCTACACCTTC	CASRARQAYGYTF
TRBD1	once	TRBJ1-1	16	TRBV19	TGTGCCAGTCACCGAGGGACAGGCGGCTTGAACACTGAAGCTTTCTTT	CASHRGTGGLNTEAFF
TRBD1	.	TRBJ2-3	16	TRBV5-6	TGTGCCAGCAGCGGAGGGGACAGGGAAAACACAGATACGCAGTATTTT	CASSGGDRENTDTQYF
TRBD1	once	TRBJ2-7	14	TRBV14	TGTGCCAGCAGCCAAGCTACAGGGGGGCTCGAGCAGTACTTC	CASSQATGGLEQYF
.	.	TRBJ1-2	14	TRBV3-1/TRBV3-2	TGTGCCAGCAGCCAAGATTTGAGGAACTATGGCTACACCTTC	CASSQDLRNYGYTF
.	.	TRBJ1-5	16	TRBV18	TGTGCCAGCTCACCTCAAACAGGGTCGAGCAATCAGCCCCAGCATTTT	CASSPQTGSSNQPQHF